This is a list of T cell receptor beta chains from one sample in a study of control samples from healthy donors and cancer patients. TCRdb's table, derived via immunoSEQ multiplex PCR, lists solely in-frame clones and lacks some. The sample consists of roughly 120,000 clones, approximately 93% of them appearing once. Material for sequencing was blood. Receptors were obtained from a young woman in good health. Each CDR3 is given with its conserved first and last residue. The order of the fields is CDR3 DNA, CDR3 protein, D gene, J gene, clone size, V gene. A D gene is named only where the DNA matches it firmly. The listing skips clone size in some rows; elsewhere it reads once, few, many or a size class.

TGTGCCAGCAGTTTTAGAAGAAATCAGCCCCAGCATTTT	CASSFRRNQPQHF	.	TRBJ1-5	.	TRBV27
TGTGCCAGCAGCGGTGACTCTGGAAACACCATATATTTT	CASSGDSGNTIYF	.	TRBJ1-3	once	TRBV2
TGTGCCAGCTCCAGTCGGGGGTACGAGCAGTACTTC	CASSSRGYEQYF	.	TRBJ2-7	.	TRBV6-5
TGTGCCAGCACCTCAAGCGGAGGGACAGGGGGCAATCAGCCCCAGCATTTT	CASTSSGGTGGNQPQHF	TRBD1	TRBJ1-5	many	TRBV28
TGTGCCAGCAGTCCTGAAACAGGGAAGGCTTTCTTT	CASSPETGKAFF	.	TRBJ1-1	.	TRBV27
TGCGCCAGCCGCGCCGACCGTGGGGGGACCCAGTACTTC	CASRADRGGTQYF	.	TRBJ2-5	.	TRBV5-1
TGTGCCAGCAGGGGGAGCAATCAGCCCCAGCATTTT	CASRGSNQPQHF	TRBD1	TRBJ1-5	.	TRBV19
TGTGCCAGCTCACCCCAGGGACAGGGCCAAGGAAAACTGTTTTTT	CASSPQGQGQGKLFF	TRBD1	TRBJ1-4	.	TRBV18
TGTGCCAGCAGCCAAGATTTAGTGGGACTAGCGGGAGTTCTCACGGCAGATACGCAGTATTTT	CASSQDLVGLAGVLTADTQYF	TRBD2	TRBJ2-3	.	TRBV4-2
TGTGCCTGGAGTGTACTCTGGGGGGGAACCGGGGAGCTGTTTTTT	CAWSVLWGGTGELFF	TRBD2	TRBJ2-2	once	TRBV30
TGTGCCAGCAGCTTCCTCCTCGCGGGGGGTCAGGATACGCAGTATTTT	CASSFLLAGGQDTQYF	TRBD2	TRBJ2-3	.	TRBV5-6
TGTGCCAGCAGCTTAGTTGGCATTACCGGGGAGCTGTTTTTT	CASSLVGITGELFF	.	TRBJ2-2	once	TRBV7-2
TGTGCCAGCAGTTTATTCCCAGGGTGGTCTGAAGCTTTCTTT	CASSLFPGWSEAFF	.	TRBJ1-1	.	TRBV28
TGTGCTAGTGGCCTAGGGAACAGAGCAGATACGCAGTATTTT	CASGLGNRADTQYF	.	TRBJ2-3	.	TRBV12-5
TGTGCTAGTGGTTTGGTCCGGACTAGTGGGGGTGAGCAGTTCTTC	CASGLVRTSGGEQFF	TRBD2	TRBJ2-1	once	TRBV12-5